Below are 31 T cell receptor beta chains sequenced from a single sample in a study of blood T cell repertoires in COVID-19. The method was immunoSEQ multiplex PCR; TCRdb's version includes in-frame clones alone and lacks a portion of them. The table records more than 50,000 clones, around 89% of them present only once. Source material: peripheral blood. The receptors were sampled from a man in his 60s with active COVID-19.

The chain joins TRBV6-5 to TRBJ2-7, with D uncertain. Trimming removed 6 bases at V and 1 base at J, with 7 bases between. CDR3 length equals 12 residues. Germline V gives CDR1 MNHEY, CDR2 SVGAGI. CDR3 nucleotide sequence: TGTGCCAGCAGGCAGGATTCCTACGAGCAGTACTTC. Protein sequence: CASRQDSYEQYF.

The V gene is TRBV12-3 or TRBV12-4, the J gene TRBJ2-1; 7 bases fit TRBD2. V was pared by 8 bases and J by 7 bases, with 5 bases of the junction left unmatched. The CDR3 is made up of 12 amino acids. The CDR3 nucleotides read TGTGCCAGCTCACTAGCGTCAAATGAGCAGTTCTTC. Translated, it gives CASSLASNEQFF.

In DNA form, the CDR3 reads TGTGCCAGCAGCCGATTTAGCGGCGACCTGTACTTC. Translation: CASSRFSGDLYF. The rearrangement links TRBV7-8 to TRBJ2-7, with D possibly being TRBD2 (6 bases). The CDR3 contains 12 residues. In germline, CDR1 is SGHVS, CDR2 FQNEAQ. Trimming stripped 5 bases from V and 12 bases from J, with 17 bases between. Together with reference TRBV7-8 and TRBJ2-7, the CDR3 gives the full variable domain: GAGVSQSPRYKVAKRGQDVALRCDPISGHVSLFWYQQALGQGPEFLTYFQNEAQLDKSGLPSDRFFAERPEGSVSTLKIQRTQQEDSAVYLCASSRFSGDLYFGPGTRLTVT.

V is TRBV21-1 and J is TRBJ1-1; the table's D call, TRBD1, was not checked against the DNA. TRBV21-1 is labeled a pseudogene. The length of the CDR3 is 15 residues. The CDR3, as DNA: TGTGCCAGCAGCCGGGACAGGATAGGGGACACTGAAGCTTTCTTT. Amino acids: CASSRDRIGDTEAFF.

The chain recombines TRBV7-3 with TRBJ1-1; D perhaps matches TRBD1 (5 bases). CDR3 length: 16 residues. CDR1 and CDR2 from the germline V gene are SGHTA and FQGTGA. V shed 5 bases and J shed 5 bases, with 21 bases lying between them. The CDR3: CASSPGPGLSGTEAFF. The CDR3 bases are TGTGCCAGCAGCCCAGGACCAGGGCTTAGTGGAACTGAAGCTTTCTTT.

The CDR3 is CASGRGLRETQYF. Here the CDR3 DNA reads TGTGCTAGTGGCAGGGGGCTGCGAGAGACCCAGTACTTC. The rearrangement links TRBV12-5 to TRBJ2-5; 8 bases line up with TRBD1. This CDR3 spans 13 amino acids. CDR1 LGHNT and CDR2 FRNRAP come from the germline V gene. Trimming removed 6 bases from V and 4 bases from J; junction bases left unmatched: 4.

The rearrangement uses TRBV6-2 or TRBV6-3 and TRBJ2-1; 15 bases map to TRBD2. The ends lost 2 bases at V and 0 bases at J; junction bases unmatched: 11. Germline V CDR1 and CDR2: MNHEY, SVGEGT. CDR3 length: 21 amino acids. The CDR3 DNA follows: TGTGCCAGCAGTTACCCGGGACTAGCGGGAGGTCTCCTAAACTCCTACAATGAGCAGTTCTTC. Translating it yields CASSYPGLAGGLLNSYNEQFF.

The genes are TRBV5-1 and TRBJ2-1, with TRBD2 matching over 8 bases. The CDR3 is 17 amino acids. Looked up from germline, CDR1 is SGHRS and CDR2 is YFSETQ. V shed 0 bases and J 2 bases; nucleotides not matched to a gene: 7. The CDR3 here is CASSLESGGPPYNEQFF. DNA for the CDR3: TGCGCCAGCAGCTTGGAAAGCGGGGGCCCCCCCTACAATGAGCAGTTCTTC. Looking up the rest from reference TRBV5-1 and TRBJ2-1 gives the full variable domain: KAGVTQTPRYLIKTRGQQVTLSCSPISGHRSVSWYQQTPGQGLQFLFEYFSETQRNKGNFPGRFSGRQFSNSRSEMNVSTLELGDSALYLCASSLESGGPPYNEQFFGPGTRLTVL.

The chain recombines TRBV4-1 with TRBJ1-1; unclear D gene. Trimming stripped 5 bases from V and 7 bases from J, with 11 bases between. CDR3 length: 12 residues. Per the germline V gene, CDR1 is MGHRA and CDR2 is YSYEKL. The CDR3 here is CASSGSISEAFF. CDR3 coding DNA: TGCGCCAGCAGCGGTTCTATTAGTGAAGCTTTCTTT.

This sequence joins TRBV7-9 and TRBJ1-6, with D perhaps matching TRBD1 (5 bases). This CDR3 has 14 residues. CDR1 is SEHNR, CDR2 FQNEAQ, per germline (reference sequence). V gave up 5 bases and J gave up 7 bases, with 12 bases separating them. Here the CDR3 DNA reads TGTGCCAGCAGCGCTGATACAGGCAATTCACCCCTCCACTTT. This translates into CASSADTGNSPLHF.

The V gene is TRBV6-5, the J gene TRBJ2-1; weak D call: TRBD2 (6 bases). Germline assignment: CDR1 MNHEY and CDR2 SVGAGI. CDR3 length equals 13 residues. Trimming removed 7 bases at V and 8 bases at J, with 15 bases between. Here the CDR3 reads CASNLAPAYEQFF. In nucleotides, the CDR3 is TGTGCCAGCAACCTAGCGCCTGCCTATGAGCAGTTCTTC.

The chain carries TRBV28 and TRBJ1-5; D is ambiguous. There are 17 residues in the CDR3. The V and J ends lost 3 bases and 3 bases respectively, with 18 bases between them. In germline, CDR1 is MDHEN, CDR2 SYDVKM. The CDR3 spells CASSFLTVYSYNQPQHF. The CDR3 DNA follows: TGTGCCAGCAGTTTTTTAACAGTGTACAGTTACAATCAGCCCCAGCATTTT.

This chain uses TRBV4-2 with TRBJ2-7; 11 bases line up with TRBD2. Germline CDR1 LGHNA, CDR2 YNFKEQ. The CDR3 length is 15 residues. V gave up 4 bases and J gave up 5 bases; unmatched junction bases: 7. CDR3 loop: CASSPTSGSTDEQYF. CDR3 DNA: TGTGCCAGCAGCCCTACTAGCGGGAGTACCGACGAGCAGTACTTC.

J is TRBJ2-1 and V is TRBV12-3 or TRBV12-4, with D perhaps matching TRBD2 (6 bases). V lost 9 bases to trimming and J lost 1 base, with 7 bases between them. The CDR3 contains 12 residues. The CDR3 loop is CASRGSYNEQFF. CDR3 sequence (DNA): TGTGCCAGTCGGGGGTCCTACAATGAGCAGTTCTTC.

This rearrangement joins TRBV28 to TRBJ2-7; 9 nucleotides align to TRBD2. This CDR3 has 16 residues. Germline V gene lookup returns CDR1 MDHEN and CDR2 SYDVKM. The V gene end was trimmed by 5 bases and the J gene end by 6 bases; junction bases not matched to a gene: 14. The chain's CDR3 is CASSPPSGVIFGEQYF. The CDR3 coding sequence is TGTGCCAGCAGTCCACCTAGCGGGGTCATCTTCGGCGAGCAGTACTTC.

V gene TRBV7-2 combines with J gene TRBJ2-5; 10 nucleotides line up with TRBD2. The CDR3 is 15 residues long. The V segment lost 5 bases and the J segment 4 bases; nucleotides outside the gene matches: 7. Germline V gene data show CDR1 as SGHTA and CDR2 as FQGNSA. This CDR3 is CASSPLAGTGETQYF. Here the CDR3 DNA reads TGTGCCAGCAGCCCACTAGCGGGGACGGGAGAGACCCAGTACTTC.

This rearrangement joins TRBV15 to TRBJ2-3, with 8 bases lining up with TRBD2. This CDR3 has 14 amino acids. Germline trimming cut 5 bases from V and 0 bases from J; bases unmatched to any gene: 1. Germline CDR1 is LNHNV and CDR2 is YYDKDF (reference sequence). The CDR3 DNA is TGTGCCACCAGCGGCGGGGGGAGCACAGATACGCAGTATTTT. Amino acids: CATSGGGSTDTQYF.

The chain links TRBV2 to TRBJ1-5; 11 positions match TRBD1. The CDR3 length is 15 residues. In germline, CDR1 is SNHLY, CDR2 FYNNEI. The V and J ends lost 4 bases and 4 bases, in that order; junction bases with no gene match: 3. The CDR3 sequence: CASSGDRGGNQPQHF. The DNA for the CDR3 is TGTGCCAGCAGTGGGGACAGGGGGGGAAATCAGCCCCAGCATTTT.

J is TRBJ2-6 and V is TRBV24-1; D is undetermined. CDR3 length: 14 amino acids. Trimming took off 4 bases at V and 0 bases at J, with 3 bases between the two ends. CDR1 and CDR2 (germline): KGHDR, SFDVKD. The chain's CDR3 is CATSDSSGANVLTF. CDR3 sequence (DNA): TGTGCCACCAGTGACAGCTCTGGGGCCAACGTCCTGACTTTC.

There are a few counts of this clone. The CDR3 DNA is TGCGCCAGCAGCCCGACAGGGAGAATTAATGAAAAACTGTTTTTT. Translation gives CASSPTGRINEKLFF. This chain uses TRBV5-1 with TRBJ1-4; 7 positions agree with TRBD1. CDR1 is SGHRS, CDR2 YFSETQ, per germline. The CDR3 sequence is 15 residues long. Losses at the gene ends were 4 bases for V and 4 bases for J; bases not matched to a gene: 7.

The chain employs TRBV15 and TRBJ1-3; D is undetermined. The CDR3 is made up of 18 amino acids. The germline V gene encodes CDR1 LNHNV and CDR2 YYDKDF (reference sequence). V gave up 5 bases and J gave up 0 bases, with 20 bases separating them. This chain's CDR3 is CATSSRGGRRSSGNTIYF. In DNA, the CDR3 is TGTGCCACCAGCTCCCGGGGAGGCCGCCGAAGCTCTGGAAACACCATATATTTT.

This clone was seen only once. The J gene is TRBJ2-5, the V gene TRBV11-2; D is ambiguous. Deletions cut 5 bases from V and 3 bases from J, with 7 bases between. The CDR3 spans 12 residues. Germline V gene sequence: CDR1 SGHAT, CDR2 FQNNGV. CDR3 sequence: CASSITKETQYF. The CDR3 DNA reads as TGTGCCAGCAGCATTACTAAAGAGACCCAGTACTTC.

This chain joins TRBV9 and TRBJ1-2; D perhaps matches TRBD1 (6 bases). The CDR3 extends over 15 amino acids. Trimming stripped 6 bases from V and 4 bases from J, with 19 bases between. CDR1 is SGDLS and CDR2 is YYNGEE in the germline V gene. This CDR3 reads CASTGQPQPGYGYTF. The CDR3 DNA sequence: TGTGCCAGCACCGGACAGCCGCAACCCGGCTATGGCTACACCTTC.

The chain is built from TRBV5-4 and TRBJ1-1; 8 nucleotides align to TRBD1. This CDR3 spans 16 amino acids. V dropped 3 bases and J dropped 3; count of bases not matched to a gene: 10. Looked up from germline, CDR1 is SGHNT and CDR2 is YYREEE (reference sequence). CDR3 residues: CASSSGGAGKDTEAFF. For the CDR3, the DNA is TGTGCCAGCAGCTCAGGGGGCGCGGGTAAGGACACTGAAGCTTTCTTT.

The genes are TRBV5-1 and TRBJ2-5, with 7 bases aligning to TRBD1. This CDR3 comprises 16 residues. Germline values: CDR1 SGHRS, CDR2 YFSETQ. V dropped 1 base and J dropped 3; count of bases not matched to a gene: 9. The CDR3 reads CASSLIGTATKETQYF. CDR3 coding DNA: TGCGCCAGCAGCTTGATCGGGACAGCTACCAAAGAGACCCAGTACTTC.

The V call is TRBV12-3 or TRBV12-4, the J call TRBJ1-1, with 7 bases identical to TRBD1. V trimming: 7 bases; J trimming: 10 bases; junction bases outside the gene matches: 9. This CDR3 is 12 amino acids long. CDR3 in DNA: TGTGCCAGCACAATGACAGGGACAGTAGCTTTCTTT. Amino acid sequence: CASTMTGTVAFF.

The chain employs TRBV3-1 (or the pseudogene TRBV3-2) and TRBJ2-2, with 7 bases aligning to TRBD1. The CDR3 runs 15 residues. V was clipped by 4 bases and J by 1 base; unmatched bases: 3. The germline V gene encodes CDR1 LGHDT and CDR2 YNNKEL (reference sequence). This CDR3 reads CASSPWTGNTGELFF. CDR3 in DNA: TGTGCCAGCAGCCCTTGGACAGGGAACACCGGGGAGCTGTTTTTT.

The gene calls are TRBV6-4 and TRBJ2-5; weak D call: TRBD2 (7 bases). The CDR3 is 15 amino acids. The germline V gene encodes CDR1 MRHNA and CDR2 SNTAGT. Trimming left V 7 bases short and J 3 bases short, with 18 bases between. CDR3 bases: TGTGCCAGCACCGCCCGGGGGGCTAGAAAAGAGACCCAGTACTTC. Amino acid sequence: CASTARGARKETQYF.

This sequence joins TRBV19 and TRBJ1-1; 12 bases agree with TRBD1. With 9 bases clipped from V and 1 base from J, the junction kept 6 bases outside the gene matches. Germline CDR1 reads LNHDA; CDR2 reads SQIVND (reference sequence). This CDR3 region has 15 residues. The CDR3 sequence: CASRDRGQGNTEAFF. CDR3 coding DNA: TGTGCCAGCCGGGACAGGGGGCAGGGGAACACTGAAGCTTTCTTT.

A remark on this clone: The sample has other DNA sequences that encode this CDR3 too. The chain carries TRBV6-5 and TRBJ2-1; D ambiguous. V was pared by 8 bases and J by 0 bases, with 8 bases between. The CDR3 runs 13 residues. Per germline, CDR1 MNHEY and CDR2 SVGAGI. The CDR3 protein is CASERSSYNEQFF. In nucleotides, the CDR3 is TGTGCCAGCGAACGTAGCTCCTACAATGAGCAGTTCTTC.

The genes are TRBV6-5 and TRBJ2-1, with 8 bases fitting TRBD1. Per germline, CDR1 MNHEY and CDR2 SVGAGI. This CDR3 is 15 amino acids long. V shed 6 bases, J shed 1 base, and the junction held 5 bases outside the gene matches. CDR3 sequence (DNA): TGTGCCAGCAGCGTACAGGGGGGTTCCTACAATGAGCAGTTCTTC. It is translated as CASSVQGGSYNEQFF.